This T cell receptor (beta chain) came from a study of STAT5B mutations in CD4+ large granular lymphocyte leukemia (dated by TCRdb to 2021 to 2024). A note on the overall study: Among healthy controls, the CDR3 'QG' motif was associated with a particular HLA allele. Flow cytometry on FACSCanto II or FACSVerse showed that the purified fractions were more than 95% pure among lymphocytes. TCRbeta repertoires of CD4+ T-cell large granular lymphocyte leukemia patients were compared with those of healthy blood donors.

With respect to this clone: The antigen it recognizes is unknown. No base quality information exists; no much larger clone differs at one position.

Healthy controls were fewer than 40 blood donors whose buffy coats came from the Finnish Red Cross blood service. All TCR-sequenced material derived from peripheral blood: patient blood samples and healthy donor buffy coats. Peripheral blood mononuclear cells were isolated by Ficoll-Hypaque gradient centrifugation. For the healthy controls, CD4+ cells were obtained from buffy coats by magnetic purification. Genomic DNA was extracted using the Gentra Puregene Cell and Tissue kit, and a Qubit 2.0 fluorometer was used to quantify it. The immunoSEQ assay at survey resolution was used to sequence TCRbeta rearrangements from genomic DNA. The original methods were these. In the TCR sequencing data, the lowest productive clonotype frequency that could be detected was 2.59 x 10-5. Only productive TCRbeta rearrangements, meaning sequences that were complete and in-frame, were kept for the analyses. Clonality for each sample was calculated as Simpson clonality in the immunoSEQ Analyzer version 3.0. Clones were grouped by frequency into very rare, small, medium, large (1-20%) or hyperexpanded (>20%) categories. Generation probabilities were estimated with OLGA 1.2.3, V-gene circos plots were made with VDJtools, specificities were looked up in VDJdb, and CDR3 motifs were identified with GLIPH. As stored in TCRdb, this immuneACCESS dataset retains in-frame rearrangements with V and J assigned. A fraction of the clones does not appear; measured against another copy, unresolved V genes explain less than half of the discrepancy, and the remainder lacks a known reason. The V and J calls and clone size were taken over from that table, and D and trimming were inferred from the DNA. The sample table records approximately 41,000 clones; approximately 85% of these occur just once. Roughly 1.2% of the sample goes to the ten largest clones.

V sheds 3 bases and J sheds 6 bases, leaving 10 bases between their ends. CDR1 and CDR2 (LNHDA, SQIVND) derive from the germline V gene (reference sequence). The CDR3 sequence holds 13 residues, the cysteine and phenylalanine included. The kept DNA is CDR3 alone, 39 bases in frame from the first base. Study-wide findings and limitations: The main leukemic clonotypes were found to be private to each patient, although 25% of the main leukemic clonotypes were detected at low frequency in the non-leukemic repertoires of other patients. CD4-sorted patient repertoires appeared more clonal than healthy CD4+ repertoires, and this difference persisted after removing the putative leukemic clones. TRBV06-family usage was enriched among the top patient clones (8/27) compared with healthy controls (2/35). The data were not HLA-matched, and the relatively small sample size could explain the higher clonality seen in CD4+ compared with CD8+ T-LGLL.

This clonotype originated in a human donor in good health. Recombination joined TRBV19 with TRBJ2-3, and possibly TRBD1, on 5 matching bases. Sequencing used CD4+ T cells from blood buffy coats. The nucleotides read TGTGCCAGTAGTATGGGGCCTAGGGATACGCAGTATTTT. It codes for CASSMGPRDTQYF.